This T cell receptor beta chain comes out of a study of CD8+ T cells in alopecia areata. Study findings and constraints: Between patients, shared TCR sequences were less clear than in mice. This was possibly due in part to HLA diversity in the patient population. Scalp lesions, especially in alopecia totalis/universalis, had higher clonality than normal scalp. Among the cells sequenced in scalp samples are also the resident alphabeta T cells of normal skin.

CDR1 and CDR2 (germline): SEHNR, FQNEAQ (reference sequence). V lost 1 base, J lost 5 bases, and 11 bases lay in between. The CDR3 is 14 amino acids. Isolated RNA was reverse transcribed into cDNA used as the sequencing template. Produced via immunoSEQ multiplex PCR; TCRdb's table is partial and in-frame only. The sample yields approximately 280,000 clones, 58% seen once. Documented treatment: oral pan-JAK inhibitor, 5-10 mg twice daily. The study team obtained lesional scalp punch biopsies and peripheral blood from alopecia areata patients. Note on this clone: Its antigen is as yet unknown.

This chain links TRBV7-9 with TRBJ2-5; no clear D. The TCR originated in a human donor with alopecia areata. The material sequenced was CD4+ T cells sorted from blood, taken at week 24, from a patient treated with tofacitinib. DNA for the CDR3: TGTGCCAGCAGCTTAGTAGGAGCATGGGAGACCCAGTACTTC. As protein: CASSLVGAWETQYF.